The 26 T cell receptor beta chains below were found in one sample sequenced in a study of vaccination and CD4 T cells after COVID-19. The antigens these receptors bind are not known. Cultured CD4+ T cell DNA underwent sequencing with the Oncomine TCR Beta short-read assay. TCRdb reprocessed the PCR reads via MiXCR and lists one record per CDR3 protein. Counted here are about 13,000 distinct CDR3 sequences, roughly half occurring once; the ten biggest clones make up 15% to 19%. Treatment meaning: roughly 10-day PBMC culture with coronavirus spike peptide pools or control peptides (ViraFEST assay). The sequenced sample was CD4+ T cells from blood, cultured in vitro. The receptors were sampled from a human donor who had recovered from COVID-19.

This clonotype was detected only a few times. The chain is built from TRBV7-8 and TRBJ2-2; D is possibly TRBD1 (5 bases). The germline V gene encodes CDR1 SGHVS and CDR2 FQNEAQ. Trimming stripped 3 bases from V and 7 bases from J, with 12 bases between. This CDR3 is built from 14 residues. The CDR3: CASSFRDTGGELFF. CDR3 in DNA: TGTGCCAGCAGCTTCAGGGATACGGGCGGGGAGCTGTTTTTT.

This clonotype appeared a few times. V usage is TRBV4-3 and J usage is TRBJ1-2, with a tentative D call TRBD1 (5 bases). CDR1 and CDR2 (germline): LGHNA, YSLEER. V was shortened by 0 bases and J by 7 bases, with 18 bases between the two germline ends. The CDR3 contains 16 residues. CDR3 sequence: CASSQEVSQAGRGYTF. CDR3 DNA sequence: TGCGCCAGCAGCCAAGAAGTTTCACAGGCAGGCCGTGGCTACACCTTC.

The genes are TRBV3-1 and TRBJ2-4; 7 bases agree with TRBD1. V gave up 3 bases and J gave up 3 bases; unmatched junction bases: 5. CDR1 LGHDT and CDR2 YNNKEL come from the germline V gene (reference sequence). The CDR3 extends over 15 amino acids. This CDR3 is CASSQEQGHKNIQYF. The CDR3 coding sequence is TGTGCCAGCAGCCAGGAACAGGGGCACAAAAACATTCAGTACTTC.

This chain links TRBV19 with TRBJ1-1; 8 bases line up with TRBD1. V gave up 3 bases and J gave up 0 bases; unmatched junction bases: 0. The CDR3 extends over 14 amino acids. CDR1 is LNHDA, CDR2 SQIVND, per germline (reference sequence). CDR3: CASSMTGVNTEAFF. Written as DNA, the CDR3 is TGTGCCAGTAGTATGACAGGGGTGAACACTGAAGCTTTCTTT.

The V call is TRBV21-1, the J call TRBJ2-5; the table's D call TRBD2 went unverified against the DNA. TRBV21-1 is marked as a pseudogene. The CDR3 covers 12 residues. CDR3 amino acids: CAVAGSQETQYF. The CDR3, as DNA: TGTGCGGTAGCGGGGTCCCAAGAGACCCAGTACTTC.

The chain links TRBV10-3 to TRBJ2-7; 11 positions agree with TRBD1. The V gene's germline CDR1 is ENHRY and CDR2 SYGVKD. The CDR3 contains 14 residues. Here the CDR3 DNA reads TGTGCGAGCCAGGGGGACAGGGGGATCTACGAGCAGTACTTC. Its translation is CASQGDRGIYEQYF.

This clonotype is classed as medium-sized. The chain's CDR3 is CASSLAQYSPLHF. In nucleotides, the CDR3 is TGTGCCAGCAGCTTAGCGCAGTATTCACCCCTCCACTTT. The V and J genes are TRBV7-9 and TRBJ1-6, with D unclear. The V gene lost 0 bases and the J gene lost 8 bases, with 5 bases spanning the gap. Germline values: CDR1 SEHNR, CDR2 FQNEAQ (reference sequence). This CDR3 contains 13 residues.

This clonotype has just a few counts. The chain combines TRBV9 with TRBJ2-5, with D unresolved. CDR1 SGDLS and CDR2 YYNGEE come from the germline V gene. There are 12 residues in the CDR3. V was shortened by 4 bases and J by 4 bases, with 8 bases between the two germline ends. The DNA for the CDR3 is TGTGCCAGCAGCAAAAACCGAGAGACCCAGTACTTC. The encoded protein is CASSKNRETQYF.

This chain uses TRBV7-2 with TRBJ2-2, with a weak D call TRBD2 (5 bases). Trimming cost V 4 bases and J 6 bases, with 15 bases left between them. In germline, CDR1 is SGHTA, CDR2 FQGNSA. CDR3 length: 15 amino acids. The CDR3 DNA follows: TGTGCCAGCAGCTCCCCTACGTTGGGAGCCGGGGAGCTGTTTTTT. Translated, it gives CASSSPTLGAGELFF.

This clonotype was counted a few times. The CDR3, as DNA: TGTGCCAGCACTGTGGGAGCAGAGACCCAGTACTTC. Translation gives CASTVGAETQYF. The V gene is TRBV2, the J gene TRBJ2-5, with a possible D match to TRBD2 (5 bases). Trimming shortened V by 7 bases and J by 4 bases, and 10 bases separated the two germline ends. CDR1 is SNHLY and CDR2 is FYNNEI in the germline V gene. The CDR3 spans 12 residues.

A single count supports this clonotype. The rearrangement links TRBV20-1 to TRBJ2-7, with TRBD2 matching 8 bases. The V and J ends lost 5 bases and 2 bases, in that order; junction bases with no gene match: 8. The germline gives CDR1 DFQATT, CDR2 SNEGSKA (reference sequence). CDR3 length: 14 amino acids. The CDR3 loop reads CSAARLAFTYEQYF. The DNA of the CDR3 is TGCAGTGCTGCAAGACTAGCGTTCACCTACGAGCAGTACTTC.

The rearrangement links TRBV12-5 to TRBJ1-1; the D is unclear. CDR1 and CDR2 (germline): LGHNT, FRNRAP. The length of the CDR3 is 13 residues. Trimming cost V 5 bases and J 2 bases, with 9 bases left between them. The CDR3 loop is CASGPDHNTEAFF. CDR3 DNA: TGTGCTAGTGGTCCGGACCACAACACTGAAGCTTTCTTT.

This clonotype was counted between two and nine times. The CDR3 protein is CASSSQRTSGRYEQYF. The CDR3 bases are TGTGCCAGCAGTTCACAGAGGACTAGCGGGCGCTACGAGCAGTACTTC. This chain joins TRBV6-5 and TRBJ2-7, with TRBD2 identical over 11 bases. Germline V gives CDR1 MNHEY, CDR2 SVGAGI. The CDR3 runs to 16 residues. Trimming took 4 bases from V and 3 from J; bases not matched to a gene: 8.

The V gene is TRBV7-9, the J gene TRBJ2-2; D not resolved. Germline V lookup: CDR1 SEHNR, CDR2 FQNEAQ (reference sequence). The CDR3 extends over 11 amino acids. Trimming removed 5 bases from V and 13 bases from J, with 11 bases in between. CDR3 nucleotide sequence: TGTGCCAGCAGCCTGACACGCGGGCTGTTTTTT. It codes for CASSLTRGLFF.

The rearrangement uses TRBV6-1 and TRBJ1-5; unclear D gene. Germline CDR1 reads MNHNS; CDR2 reads SASEGT. Trimming stripped 3 bases from V and 5 bases from J, with 8 bases between. The CDR3 sequence is 13 residues long. This CDR3 is CASSDRSYQPQHF. The CDR3 DNA reads TGTGCCAGCAGTGACAGGTCTTATCAGCCCCAGCATTTT.

This chain links TRBV20-1 with TRBJ2-2, with TRBD1 matching 8 bases. CDR1 and CDR2 (germline): DFQATT, SNEGSKA (reference sequence). The CDR3 runs to 16 residues. V shed 0 bases and J 3 bases; nucleotides not matched to a gene: 6. The CDR3 is CSARDDVRGHTGELFF. The CDR3 coding sequence is TGCAGTGCTAGAGATGACGTCAGGGGGCACACCGGGGAGCTGTTTTTT.

This chain links TRBV6-1 with TRBJ1-4; maybe TRBD1 (5 bases). The CDR3 runs to 19 residues. From germline, CDR1 is MNHNS and CDR2 SASEGT. Deletions cut 3 bases from V and 7 bases from J, with 27 bases between. The CDR3 DNA reads TGTGCCAGCAGTGACCCTCCCCCTGAAGGCAGGGTTAGTGGTGAAAAACTGTTTTTT. This sequence encodes CASSDPPPEGRVSGEKLFF.

This clonotype is labeled as large. This rearrangement joins TRBV6-5 to TRBJ1-5, with a possible D match to TRBD1 (6 bases). Between the trimmed V and J ends, which lost 4 bases and 5 bases, there was a span of 18 bases. CDR3 length: 16 amino acids. Germline CDR1 and CDR2: MNHEY and SVGAGI. CDR3 loop: CASSSLGTGIDQPQHF. CDR3 DNA: TGTGCCAGCAGTTCCTTGGGCACAGGGATAGATCAGCCCCAGCATTTT.

There are a few counts of this clonotype. This chain connects TRBV20-1 to TRBJ1-2, with 11 bases matching TRBD1. Germline CDR1 reads DFQATT; CDR2 reads SNEGSKA (reference sequence). V lost 1 base and J lost 5; bases outside the gene matches: 3. The CDR3 has 14 amino acids. CDR3: CSARVRDRGYGYTF. The CDR3 DNA sequence: TGCAGTGCTAGAGTAAGGGACAGGGGGTATGGCTACACCTTC.

This chain connects TRBV2 to TRBJ2-5; D is unresolved. The CDR3 totals 10 residues. Looked up from germline, CDR1 is SNHLY and CDR2 is FYNNEI. V was shortened by 3 bases and J by 5 bases, with 1 base between the two germline ends. The CDR3 DNA reads as TGTGCCAGCAGTGAGGAGACCCAGTACTTC. This gives the protein CASSEETQYF.

The V and J genes are TRBV7-3 and TRBJ2-5; D is uncertain. The CDR3 runs to 12 residues. Trimming removed 5 bases at V and 5 bases at J, with 9 bases between. Germline CDR1 and CDR2: SGHTA and FQGTGA. The CDR3 DNA reads as TGTGCCAGCAGCCAAAGGGCTGAGACCCAGTACTTC. Protein: CASSQRAETQYF.

V and J are TRBV5-1 and TRBJ1-5; D is possibly TRBD1 (6 bases). The CDR3 is 14 residues long. Germline-derived CDR1 and CDR2 are SGHRS and YFSETQ. Deletions cut 4 bases from V and 1 base from J, with 9 bases between. DNA for the CDR3: TGCGCCAGCAGCCAAGGACAGAGCAATCAGCCCCAGCATTTT. This codes for CASSQGQSNQPQHF.

The DNA for the CDR3 is TGTGCCAGCAGCCCAAATTGGGGGTCGAGGACTGAAGCTTTCTTT. This translates into CASSPNWGSRTEAFF. The chain couples TRBV12-3 or TRBV12-4 to TRBJ1-1; the D gene is possibly TRBD1 (5 bases). V dropped 6 bases and J dropped 5 bases, with 19 bases sitting between them. There are 15 residues in the CDR3.

This clonotype appeared a few times. The CDR3 sequence is CASSFRAGGVADTQYF. CDR3 bases: TGTGCCAGCAGCTTTAGAGCGGGAGGCGTAGCAGATACGCAGTATTTT. The V call is TRBV5-4, the J call TRBJ2-3, with TRBD2 matching over 9 bases. The junction had 8 bases not matched to a gene; V was cut back by 2 bases and J by 4 bases. Germline loops: CDR1 SGHNT, CDR2 YYREEE (reference sequence). This CDR3 spans 16 amino acids. Based on the CDR3 plus reference TRBV5-4 and TRBJ2-3, the full variable domain is ETGVTQSPTHLIKTRGQQVTLRCSSQSGHNTVSWYQQALGQGPQFIFQYYREEENGRGNFPPRFSGLQFPNYSSELNVNALELDDSALYLCASSFRAGGVADTQYFGPGTRLTVL.

J is TRBJ2-3 and V is TRBV5-1; D remains unclear. Germline CDR1 and CDR2: SGHRS and YFSETQ. Trimming took off 2 bases at V and 6 bases at J, with 4 bases between the two ends. The length of the CDR3 is 11 residues. The chain's CDR3 is CASSFGDTQYF. The CDR3 coding sequence is TGCGCCAGCAGCTTTGGGGATACGCAGTATTTT.

The V and J genes are TRBV7-3 and TRBJ2-3; D possibly matches TRBD1 or TRBD2 (5 bases each). The CDR3 length is 15 residues. Trimming took off 5 bases at V and 1 base at J, with 13 bases between the two ends. Germline V gives CDR1 SGHTA, CDR2 FQGTGA. The DNA for the CDR3 is TGTGCCAGCAGCCATGGGACGACTGGCACAGATACGCAGTATTTT. This translates into CASSHGTTGTDTQYF.